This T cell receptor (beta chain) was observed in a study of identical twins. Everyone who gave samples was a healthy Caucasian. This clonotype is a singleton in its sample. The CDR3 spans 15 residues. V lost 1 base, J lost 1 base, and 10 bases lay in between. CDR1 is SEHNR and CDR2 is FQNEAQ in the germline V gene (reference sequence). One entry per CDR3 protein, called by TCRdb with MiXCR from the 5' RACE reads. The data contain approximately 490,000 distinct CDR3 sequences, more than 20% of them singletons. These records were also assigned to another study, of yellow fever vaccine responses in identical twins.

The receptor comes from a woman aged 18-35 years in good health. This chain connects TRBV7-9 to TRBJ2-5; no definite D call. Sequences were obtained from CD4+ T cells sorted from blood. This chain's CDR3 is CASSLGLVFQETQYF. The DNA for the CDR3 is TGTGCCAGCAGCTTAGGGCTAGTGTTCCAAGAGACCCAGTACTTC.